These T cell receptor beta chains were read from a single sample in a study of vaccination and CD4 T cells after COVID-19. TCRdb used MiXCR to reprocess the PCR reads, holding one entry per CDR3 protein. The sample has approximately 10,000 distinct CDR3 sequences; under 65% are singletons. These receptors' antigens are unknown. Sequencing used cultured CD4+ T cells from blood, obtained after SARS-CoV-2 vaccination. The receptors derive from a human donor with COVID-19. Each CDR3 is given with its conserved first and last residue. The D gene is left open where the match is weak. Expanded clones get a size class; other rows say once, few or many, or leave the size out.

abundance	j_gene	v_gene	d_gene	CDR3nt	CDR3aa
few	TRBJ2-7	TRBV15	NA	TGTGCCACCAGCACCAGTAGAAGAGGGACCCTCTACGAGCAGTACTTC	CATSTSRRGTLYEQYF
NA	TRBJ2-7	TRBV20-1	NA	TGCAGTGCTAGAGGGCTAGCCTCTCGGCGGGAGCAGTACTTC	CSARGLASRREQYF
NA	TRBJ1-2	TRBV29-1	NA	TGCAGCGTTGGCAGGGGTACTAACTATGGCTACACCTTC	CSVGRGTNYGYTF
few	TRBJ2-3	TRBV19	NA	TGTGCCAGTAGTATCCGGAGCGGTGCAGATACGCAGTATTTT	CASSIRSGADTQYF
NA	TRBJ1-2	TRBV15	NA	TGTGCCACCAGCAGATCTTCTGGGGGCTACACCTTC	CATSRSSGGYTF
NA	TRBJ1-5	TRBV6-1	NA	TGTGCCGGCAGTGAAGCGGGGGACAGCAATCAGCCCCAGCATTTT	CAGSEAGDSNQPQHF
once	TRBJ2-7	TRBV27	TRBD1	TGTGCCAGCAGTTTTGCTGGGACAGGGTTGGGAGAGCAGTACTTC	CASSFAGTGLGEQYF
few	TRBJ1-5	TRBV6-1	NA	TGTGCCAGCAGTGGAACCCTCGGACGGTGGAGCAATCAGCCCCAGCATTTT	CASSGTLGRWSNQPQHF
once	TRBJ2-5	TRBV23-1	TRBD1	TGCGCCAGCAGTCAGCGGCCCGGGACAGGGGGCCAAGAGACCCAGTACTTC	CASSQRPGTGGQETQYF
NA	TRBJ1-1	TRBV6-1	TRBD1	TGTGCCAGCAGGACAGGGGGACGTGGCACTGAAGCTTTCTTT	CASRTGGRGTEAFF
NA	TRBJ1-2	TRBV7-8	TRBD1	TGTGCCAGCAGCCTACAGGGGCAGCCGGGTAACTATGGCTACACCTTC	CASSLQGQPGNYGYTF
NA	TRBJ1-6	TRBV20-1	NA	TGCAGTGCTAGAGATACAGATGGACAGCTTAATTCACCCCTCCACTTT	CSARDTDGQLNSPLHF
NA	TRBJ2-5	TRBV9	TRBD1	TGTGCCAGCAGCAGGACAGGGAAGGAGACCCAGTACTTC	CASSRTGKETQYF
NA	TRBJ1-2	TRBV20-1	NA	TGCAGTGCTAGAGACGCGGGGGGCCCCATCTATGGCTACACCTTC	CSARDAGGPIYGYTF
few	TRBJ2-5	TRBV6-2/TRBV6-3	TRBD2	TGTGCCAGCAGAGCTAGCGGGGGGGCCGGGGAGACCCAGTACTTC	CASRASGGAGETQYF
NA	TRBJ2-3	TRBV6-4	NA	TGTGCCAGCAGTGACGCCGTAGGGATGGGACCGGATACGCAGTATTTT	CASSDAVGMGPDTQYF
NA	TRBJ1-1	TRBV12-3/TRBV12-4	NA	TGTGCCAGCAGTTTAGGACAGATGAACACTGAAGCTTTCTTT	CASSLGQMNTEAFF
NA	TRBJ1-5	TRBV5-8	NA	TGTGCCAGCAGCAAGTTAGCAGGGGCGCGAAATCAGCCCCAGCATTTT	CASSKLAGARNQPQHF
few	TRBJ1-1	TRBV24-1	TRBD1	TGTGCCACCAGTGAAGCCGGGGGGACAGTTGAAGCTTTCTTT	CATSEAGGTVEAFF
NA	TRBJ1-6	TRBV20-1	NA	TGCAGTGCCTGGAGAGGGGGAATCTATAATTCACCCCTCCACTTT	CSAWRGGIYNSPLHF
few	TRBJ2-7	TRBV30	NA	TGTGCCTGGACCCAAGGCGGGGCGACTACCTACGAGCAGTACTTC	CAWTQGGATTYEQYF
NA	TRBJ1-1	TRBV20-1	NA	TGCAGTGCTCAGGGTTTAGGGGCTTTCTTT	CSAQGLGAFF
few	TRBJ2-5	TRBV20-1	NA	TGCAGTGCTAGAGCGGTGGGCTCGGGCGTCCAGTACTTC	CSARAVGSGVQYF
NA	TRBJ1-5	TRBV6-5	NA	TGTGCCAGCAGTTACGCGGGCGGTAATCAGCCCCAGCATTTT	CASSYAGGNQPQHF
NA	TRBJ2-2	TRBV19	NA	TGTGCCAGTAGTATAGGCTGGACAGCGAACACCGGGGAGCTGTTTTTT	CASSIGWTANTGELFF
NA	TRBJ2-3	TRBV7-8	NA	TGTGCCAGCAGCCCACGGGACCGTAGCGGTGGAGATACGCAGTATTTT	CASSPRDRSGGDTQYF
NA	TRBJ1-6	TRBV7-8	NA	TGTGCCAGCAGCTTAGATAGAGGGGAGTTGGGCCTCCACTTT	CASSLDRGELGLHF
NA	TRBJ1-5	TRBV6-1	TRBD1	TGTGCCAGCAGTACCAATGGACAGGGAGGATCACGTCAGCCCCAGCATTTT	CASSTNGQGGSRQPQHF
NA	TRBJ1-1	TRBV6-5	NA	TGTGCCAGCAGTTATCGAGACAAGCCTGAAGCTTTCTTT	CASSYRDKPEAFF
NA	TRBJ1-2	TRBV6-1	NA	TGTGCCAGCAGTGATTGGGGAGGGTATCGAGGCTACACCTTC	CASSDWGGYRGYTF
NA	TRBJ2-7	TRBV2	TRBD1	TGTGCCAGCAGGGCGACAGGGATCTCCTACGAGCAGTACTTC	CASRATGISYEQYF
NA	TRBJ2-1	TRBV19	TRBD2	TGTGCCAGTAGTATACCTCGGACTAGCGTAAATGAGCAGTTCTTC	CASSIPRTSVNEQFF
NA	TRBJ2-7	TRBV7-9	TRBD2	TGTGCCAGCAGCCTGGTAGGGAGGGGCTACGAGCAGTACTTC	CASSLVGRGYEQYF
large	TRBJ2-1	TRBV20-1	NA	TGCAGTGCTAGAGATTCGGGCAGTTCCCCGACCTCCTACAATGAGCAGTTCTTC	CSARDSGSSPTSYNEQFF
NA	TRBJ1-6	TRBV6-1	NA	TGTGCCAGCAGGGGGGGGATCCTCCACTTT	CASRGGILHF
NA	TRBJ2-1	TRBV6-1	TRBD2	TGTGCCAGCTCCGTAAAGCGGGGGGGCCTAAATGAGCAGTTCTTC	CASSVKRGGLNEQFF
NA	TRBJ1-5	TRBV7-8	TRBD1	TGTGCCAGCAGCTTAGGGGGCAGGGGGCAGGATCAGCCCCAGCATTTT	CASSLGGRGQDQPQHF